These T cell receptor beta chains were read from a single sample in a study of blood T cell repertoires in COVID-19. Assay: immunoSEQ multiplex PCR; the TCRdb copy retains only in-frame clones and omits some. The sample yields over 100,000 clones, roughly three quarters seen once. The sequenced sample consisted of peripheral blood. Receptor source: a woman in her 70s with acute or convalescent COVID-19. CDR3s include the opening cysteine and the closing phenylalanine or tryptophan. The order of the fields is D gene, CDR3 length, clone size, J gene, V gene, CDR3 DNA, CDR3 protein. D genes are given only for firm matches. Expanded clones get a size class; other rows say once, few or many, or leave the size out.

d_gene: .
len: 14
abundance: .
j_gene: TRBJ1-4
v_gene: TRBV5-1
CDR3nt: TGCGCCAGCAGCTTGGGCCCCCAGGATGAAAAACTGTTTTTT
CDR3aa: CASSLGPQDEKLFF

d_gene: TRBD2
len: 15
abundance: .
j_gene: TRBJ2-2
v_gene: TRBV5-1
CDR3nt: TGCGCCAGCAGCGCGGGACTAGCGGGAAGAGGGGAGCTGTTTTTT
CDR3aa: CASSAGLAGRGELFF

d_gene: TRBD1
len: 13
abundance: .
j_gene: TRBJ1-2
v_gene: TRBV7-2
CDR3nt: TGTGCCAGCAGCCGGGGACAGGGGGTTGGCTACACCTTC
CDR3aa: CASSRGQGVGYTF

d_gene: .
len: 11
abundance: many
j_gene: TRBJ1-2
v_gene: TRBV14
CDR3nt: TGTGCCAGCAGCCAAGGGCATGGCTACACCTTC
CDR3aa: CASSQGHGYTF

d_gene: TRBD2
len: 14
abundance: .
j_gene: TRBJ2-2
v_gene: TRBV7-9
CDR3nt: TGTGCCAGCAGCTTACCGGGAGGTACCGGGGAGCTGTTTTTT
CDR3aa: CASSLPGGTGELFF

d_gene: TRBD1
len: 17
abundance: .
j_gene: TRBJ2-2
v_gene: TRBV14
CDR3nt: TGTGCCAGCAGCCAAGAGGCAGGGGGCGTCTCTGGCGGGGAGCTGTTTTTT
CDR3aa: CASSQEAGGVSGGELFF

d_gene: TRBD2
len: 16
abundance: .
j_gene: TRBJ2-7
v_gene: TRBV4-1
CDR3nt: TGCGCCAGCAGCCAAACAGGGACTAGGACCTCTCCCGAGCAGTACTTC
CDR3aa: CASSQTGTRTSPEQYF

d_gene: TRBD1
len: 13
abundance: .
j_gene: TRBJ1-2
v_gene: TRBV27
CDR3nt: TGTGCCAGCAGTTCGACAGGGAACTATGGCTACACCTTC
CDR3aa: CASSSTGNYGYTF

d_gene: TRBD1
len: 13
abundance: once
j_gene: TRBJ2-5
v_gene: TRBV5-1
CDR3nt: TGCGCCAGCAGCTCAGGGGGCCGGGAGACCCAGTACTTC
CDR3aa: CASSSGGRETQYF

d_gene: .
len: 14
abundance: once
j_gene: TRBJ2-1
v_gene: TRBV7-6
CDR3nt: TGTGCCAGCAGCTTCTCCATTAGCGACAATGAGCAGTTCTTC
CDR3aa: CASSFSISDNEQFF

d_gene: TRBD2
len: 15
abundance: .
j_gene: TRBJ2-1
v_gene: TRBV19
CDR3nt: TGTGCCAGTAGTATTTCTAGCGGAAGGTTCAATGAGCAGTTCTTC
CDR3aa: CASSISSGRFNEQFF

d_gene: TRBD1
len: 17
abundance: .
j_gene: TRBJ2-7
v_gene: TRBV10-3
CDR3nt: TGTGCCATCAGTCCACTCGGGACAGGGGGCGCCCGCTACGAGCAGTACTTC
CDR3aa: CAISPLGTGGARYEQYF

d_gene: TRBD1
len: 12
abundance: .
j_gene: TRBJ1-4
v_gene: TRBV29-1
CDR3nt: TGCAGCGTCGGACAGGGAAACGAAAAACTGTTTTTT
CDR3aa: CSVGQGNEKLFF

d_gene: .
len: 8
abundance: .
j_gene: TRBJ1-2
v_gene: TRBV21-1
CDR3nt: TGCTCCTCTTACAGGGGGCGATTC
CDR3aa: CSSYRGRF

d_gene: TRBD1
len: 15
abundance: .
j_gene: TRBJ2-3
v_gene: TRBV28
CDR3nt: TGTGCCAGCAGTGGGACAGGGAGGGGCACAGATACGCAGTATTTT
CDR3aa: CASSGTGRGTDTQYF

d_gene: .
len: 11
abundance: .
j_gene: TRBJ1-2
v_gene: TRBV29-1
CDR3nt: TGCAGCGTATCCTATTACGGGGGCTACACCTTC
CDR3aa: CSVSYYGGYTF

d_gene: TRBD1
len: 15
abundance: .
j_gene: TRBJ1-5
v_gene: TRBV5-6
CDR3nt: TGTGCCAGCAGCCAGGGGGCCCGAGGCAATCAGCCCCAGCATTTT
CDR3aa: CASSQGARGNQPQHF

d_gene: .
len: 15
abundance: few
j_gene: TRBJ1-2
v_gene: TRBV2
CDR3nt: TGTGCCAGCACCGAACGGGACACCGGTTCGGGCGGCTACACCTTC
CDR3aa: CASTERDTGSGGYTF

d_gene: TRBD2
len: 13
abundance: .
j_gene: TRBJ2-1
v_gene: TRBV19
CDR3nt: TGTGCCAGTAGGACTAGCGGTCGAGGAGAGCAGTTCTTC
CDR3aa: CASRTSGRGEQFF

d_gene: .
len: 14
abundance: .
j_gene: TRBJ2-1
v_gene: TRBV28
CDR3nt: TGTGCCAGCAGCCTACCACAGGGTTGGAATGAGCAGTTCTTC
CDR3aa: CASSLPQGWNEQFF

d_gene: TRBD2
len: 16
abundance: .
j_gene: TRBJ2-1
v_gene: TRBV20-1
CDR3nt: TGCAGTGCTAGTCCGACGGGACTAGCAGATTACAATGAGCAGTTCTTC
CDR3aa: CSASPTGLADYNEQFF

d_gene: .
len: 15
abundance: .
j_gene: TRBJ1-5
v_gene: TRBV18
CDR3nt: TGTGCCAGCGCCCAACAGGGTTATAGCAATCAGCCCCAGCATTTT
CDR3aa: CASAQQGYSNQPQHF

d_gene: TRBD2
len: 16
abundance: .
j_gene: TRBJ2-1
v_gene: TRBV27
CDR3nt: TGTGCCAGCAGTGGAGCGGGAGGGCCGTCCTACAATGAGCAGTTCTTC
CDR3aa: CASSGAGGPSYNEQFF

d_gene: .
len: 12
abundance: .
j_gene: TRBJ1-5
v_gene: TRBV29-1
CDR3nt: TGCAGCGTTGGGTCAGGCAATCAGCCCCAGCATTTT
CDR3aa: CSVGSGNQPQHF

d_gene: .
len: 12
abundance: .
j_gene: TRBJ2-2
v_gene: TRBV19
CDR3nt: TGTGCCAGTAGTATATCAACCGGGGAGCTGTTTTTT
CDR3aa: CASSISTGELFF

d_gene: .
len: 13
abundance: once
j_gene: TRBJ1-1
v_gene: TRBV27
CDR3nt: TGTGCCAGCATTGGCACAGGGCATCCTGAAGCTTTCTTT
CDR3aa: CASIGTGHPEAFF

d_gene: .
len: 14
abundance: once
j_gene: TRBJ2-7
v_gene: TRBV19
CDR3nt: TGTGCCAGTAGTATTTTAGACGACACCTACGAGCAGTACTTC
CDR3aa: CASSILDDTYEQYF

d_gene: TRBD2
len: 19
abundance: .
j_gene: TRBJ2-1
v_gene: TRBV7-8
CDR3nt: TGTGCCAGCAGCCGTTGGACTAGCGGGAATCTTTTAATACGGAATGAGCAGTTCTTC
CDR3aa: CASSRWTSGNLLIRNEQFF

d_gene: .
len: 14
abundance: few
j_gene: TRBJ2-3
v_gene: TRBV7-8
CDR3nt: TGTGCCAGCAGCCGGGCAGGCAGCACAGATACGCAGTATTTT
CDR3aa: CASSRAGSTDTQYF

d_gene: .
len: 14
abundance: .
j_gene: TRBJ2-1
v_gene: TRBV6-2/TRBV6-3
CDR3nt: TGTGCCAGCAGCGGTGGATGGGCCGAAAATGAGCAGTTCTTC
CDR3aa: CASSGGWAENEQFF

d_gene: TRBD2
len: 18
abundance: .
j_gene: TRBJ2-7
v_gene: TRBV11-2
CDR3nt: TGTGCCAGCAGCTTAGATGACCCGCTAGCGGGAGTATCCTACGAGCAGTACTTC
CDR3aa: CASSLDDPLAGVSYEQYF

d_gene: TRBD1
len: 13
abundance: .
j_gene: TRBJ1-5
v_gene: TRBV6-6
CDR3nt: TGTGCCAGCGGGACAGGCGCCAATCAGCCCCAGCATTTT
CDR3aa: CASGTGANQPQHF

d_gene: TRBD1
len: 15
abundance: .
j_gene: TRBJ1-6
v_gene: TRBV15
CDR3nt: TGTGCCACCAGCAGATCCGGACAGGGCCGGTCACCCCTCCACTTT
CDR3aa: CATSRSGQGRSPLHF

d_gene: .
len: 11
abundance: .
j_gene: TRBJ2-1
v_gene: TRBV29-1
CDR3nt: TGCAGCGCCGCAATCAGGGAATGGCAGTTCTTC
CDR3aa: CSAAIREWQFF

d_gene: TRBD1
len: 15
abundance: .
j_gene: TRBJ1-2
v_gene: TRBV6-5
CDR3nt: TGTGCCAGCAGGGGCAGGGGGCGCCTCTCCTATGGCTACACCTTC
CDR3aa: CASRGRGRLSYGYTF

d_gene: .
len: 16
abundance: once
j_gene: TRBJ1-3
v_gene: TRBV6-5
CDR3nt: TGTGCCAGCAGTTTCTTGCCACTACACTCTGGAAACACCATATATTTT
CDR3aa: CASSFLPLHSGNTIYF

d_gene: .
len: 13
abundance: many
j_gene: TRBJ1-2
v_gene: TRBV6-1
CDR3nt: TGTGCCAGCAGTGAAGACTCCCCCTGGGGCTACACCTTC
CDR3aa: CASSEDSPWGYTF

d_gene: TRBD2
len: 16
abundance: .
j_gene: TRBJ2-1
v_gene: TRBV5-1
CDR3nt: TGCGCCAGCAGCCCCTGGACTAGCAGGGACAACAATGAGCAGTTCTTC
CDR3aa: CASSPWTSRDNNEQFF

d_gene: TRBD2
len: 18
abundance: .
j_gene: TRBJ2-7
v_gene: TRBV15
CDR3nt: TGTGCCACCAGCAGAGGACTAGCGGGGGGCCCAAGCTCCTACGAGCAGTACTTC
CDR3aa: CATSRGLAGGPSSYEQYF

d_gene: .
len: 13
abundance: medium-sized
j_gene: TRBJ2-2
v_gene: TRBV5-1
CDR3nt: TGCGCCAGCAGCTTGGCGGGAACCGGGGAGCTGTTTTTT
CDR3aa: CASSLAGTGELFF

d_gene: .
len: 14
abundance: .
j_gene: TRBJ1-4
v_gene: TRBV19
CDR3nt: TGTGCCAGTAGAAAGGCGGGCCTTAATGAAAAACTGTTTTTT
CDR3aa: CASRKAGLNEKLFF

d_gene: TRBD2
len: 16
abundance: .
j_gene: TRBJ2-3
v_gene: TRBV5-1
CDR3nt: TGCGCCAGCAGCTCAGGACTAGCGGGAGTAACAGATACGCAGTATTTT
CDR3aa: CASSSGLAGVTDTQYF

d_gene: TRBD2
len: 18
abundance: .
j_gene: TRBJ2-3
v_gene: TRBV4-3
CDR3nt: TGCGCCAGCAGCCAAGATCCCGGGGGGGGGCGAGGCACAGATACGCAGTATTTT
CDR3aa: CASSQDPGGGRGTDTQYF

d_gene: TRBD1
len: 15
abundance: .
j_gene: TRBJ1-2
v_gene: TRBV5-1
CDR3nt: TGCGCCAGCAGCTTGGCAGGGGACAGGGGGCAAGGCTACACCTTC
CDR3aa: CASSLAGDRGQGYTF

d_gene: TRBD2
len: 20
abundance: .
j_gene: TRBJ2-3
v_gene: TRBV18
CDR3nt: TGTGCCAGCTCACCAAGCGTACTAGCGGGGGGGCTGGCCAGCACAGATACGCAGTATTTT
CDR3aa: CASSPSVLAGGLASTDTQYF